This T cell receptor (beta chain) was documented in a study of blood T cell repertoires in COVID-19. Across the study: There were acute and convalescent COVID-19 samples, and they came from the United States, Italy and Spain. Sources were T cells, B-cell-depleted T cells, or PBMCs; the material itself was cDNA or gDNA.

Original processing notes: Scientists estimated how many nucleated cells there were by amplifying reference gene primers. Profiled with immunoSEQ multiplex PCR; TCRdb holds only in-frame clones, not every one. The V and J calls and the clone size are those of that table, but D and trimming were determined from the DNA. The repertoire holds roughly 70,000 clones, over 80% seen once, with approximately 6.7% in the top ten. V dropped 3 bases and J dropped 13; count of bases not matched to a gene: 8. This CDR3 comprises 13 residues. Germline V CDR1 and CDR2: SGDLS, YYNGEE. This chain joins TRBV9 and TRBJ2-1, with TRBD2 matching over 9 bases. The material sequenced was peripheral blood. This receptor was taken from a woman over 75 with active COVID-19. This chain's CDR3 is CASSAYSGSPQFF. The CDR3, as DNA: TGTGCCAGCAGCGCGTATAGCGGGAGCCCTCAGTTCTTC.